The 9 T cell receptor beta chains listed next were all sequenced from one sample in a study of shared clonotypes between healthy human individuals. Repertoires were generated with immunoSEQ multiplex PCR, while TCRdb's copy carries only in-frame clones and drops some. The sample has 2,500,000 or so clones, around nine tenths seen once. What was sequenced was naive CD4+ T cells sorted from blood. Subset denoted: CD45RA+ positively selected. All receptors derive from a man younger than 35 in good health.

V gene TRBV28 combines with J gene TRBJ2-7; 7 bases are shared with TRBD1. The J segment lost 0 bases and the V segment lost 1 base, leaving 9 bases of the junction unmatched. Germline V gene data show CDR1 as MDHEN and CDR2 as SYDVKM. The CDR3 totals 17 residues. CDR3 amino acids: CASSLYPGQANSYEQYF. The CDR3 DNA reads TGTGCCAGCAGTTTATACCCCGGACAGGCGAACTCCTACGAGCAGTACTTC. The full variable domain, rest sourced from reference TRBV28 and TRBJ2-7, is DVKVTQSSRYLVKRTGEKVFLECVQDMDHENMFWYRQDPGLGLRLIYFSYDVKMKEKGDIPEGYSVSREKKERFSLILESASTNQTSMYLCASSLYPGQANSYEQYFGPGTRLTVT.

This chain links TRBV12-2 with TRBJ1-4; TRBD1 is taken as the D call from the table, unchecked against the DNA. TRBV12-2 is given as a pseudogene. The CDR3 runs to 18 residues. This chain's CDR3 is CASRLAQGGLVTNEKLFF. The CDR3 DNA reads as TGTGCAAGTCGCTTAGCGCAAGGGGGTTTGGTAACTAATGAAAAACTGTTTTTT.

CDR3 residues: CASSLDGGSSYEQYF. CDR3 bases: TGTGCCAGCAGCTTGGATGGCGGGAGCTCCTACGAGCAGTACTTC. This chain uses TRBV5-4 with TRBJ2-7; 7 bases line up with TRBD2. J was trimmed by 0 bases and V by 0 bases; bases with no gene match: 3. Germline-derived CDR1 and CDR2 are SGHNT and YYREEE (reference sequence). CDR3 length: 15 residues.

This sequence joins TRBV19 and TRBJ2-1, with D perhaps assigned TRBD1 or TRBD2 (5 bases each). The CDR3 has 14 residues. Between the trimmed V and J ends, which lost 6 bases and 3 bases, there was a span of 12 bases. Germline lookup yields CDR1 LNHDA and CDR2 SQIVND (reference sequence). DNA of the CDR3: TGTGCCAGTAGGCCTGGGGGAATCTACAATGAGCAGTTCTTC. This codes for CASRPGGIYNEQFF.

A word on this clone: Germline and junction disagree at one end, which may indicate a read error. The rearrangement joins TRBV10-2 to TRBJ1-2, with D perhaps TRBD1 (5 bases). Germline V gives CDR1 WSHSY, CDR2 SAAADI. This CDR3 has 15 amino acids. As DNA, the CDR3 is TGCGCTAGCACTGGTTCTTCTGGGGCTGTTGGAAGCTACACCTTC. Protein: CASTGSSGAVGSYTF.

The chain joins TRBV28 to TRBJ2-3; D remains unclear. Germline V gene sequence: CDR1 MDHEN, CDR2 SYDVKM. Trimming took 1 base from V and 3 from J, leaving 11 bases between them. The CDR3 loop spans 15 amino acids. The CDR3 region is CASSLSGSQTDTQYF. The CDR3 DNA follows: TGTGCCAGCAGTTTATCGGGCAGTCAGACAGATACGCAGTATTTT.

With regard to this clone: The identical CDR3 is also encoded by other nucleotide sequences in the sample. The J gene is TRBJ2-3, the V gene TRBV5-6; D uncertain. CDR1 SGHDT and CDR2 YYEEEE come from the germline V gene. V was cut by 0 bases and J by 0 bases, with 11 bases left in between. The CDR3 sequence is 16 residues long. The CDR3 nucleotides are TGTGCCAGCAGCTTGGCCGGGCAAGCTAGCACAGATACGCAGTATTTT. Translating gives CASSLAGQASTDTQYF.

In the case of this clone: The sample carries other DNA sequences with the same CDR3. The J gene is TRBJ1-3, the V gene TRBV9; D gene ambiguous. The CDR3 sequence is 14 residues long. Germline CDR1 reads SGDLS; CDR2 reads YYNGEE. Trimming shortened V by 4 bases and J by 0 bases, and 8 bases separated the two germline ends. CDR3 region: CASSPGFSGNTIYF. In DNA, the CDR3 is TGTGCCAGCAGCCCAGGATTCTCTGGAAACACCATATATTTT.

The chain links TRBV28 to TRBJ1-6, with D perhaps matching TRBD1 (5 bases). CDR1 is MDHEN, CDR2 SYDVKM, per germline. Trimming shortened V by 4 bases and J by 4 bases, and 14 bases separated the two germline ends. This CDR3 is built from 16 residues. Here the CDR3 reads CASSYRRDLYNSPLHF. The CDR3 bases are TGTGCCAGCAGTTACCGCAGGGATTTATATAATTCACCCCTCCACTTT.